One sample yielded the 18 T cell receptor beta chains listed below, sequenced in a study of breast tumors, draining lymph nodes, adjacent tissues. TCRdb re-analysed the multiplex PCR reads in MiXCR, keeping a single row per CDR3 protein. The top ten hold about 4.3% of the sample, which has about 200,000 distinct CDR3 sequences, approximately 33% seen once. Samples came from axillary lymph nodes draining the breast cancer. Specimen: axillary lymph node tissue. These receptors all come from a female donor with breast cancer. Some clones in this sample may be carry-over from other donors' samples.

The genes are TRBV18 and TRBJ1-3, with D tentatively TRBD1 (5 bases). The V end was cut by 1 base, the J end by 0 bases, with 10 bases between. The CDR3 spans 16 residues. The germline CDR1 and CDR2 sequences are KGHSH and LQKENI. The CDR3 here is CASSPQEGASGNTIYF. The CDR3 nucleotides read TGTGCCAGCTCACCACAGGAAGGGGCCTCTGGAAACACCATATATTTT.

This clonotype was seen repeatedly, ten times or more. V and J are TRBV30 and TRBJ2-5, with D hard to call. Trimming stripped 4 bases from V and 1 base from J, with 4 bases between. This CDR3 spans 11 amino acids. Germline V gene lookup returns CDR1 GTSNPN and CDR2 SVGIG (reference sequence). The CDR3: CAWKIQETQYF. In DNA form, the CDR3 reads TGTGCCTGGAAAATCCAAGAGACCCAGTACTTC. The complete variable domain, with remaining parts taken from reference TRBV30 and TRBJ2-5, reads SQTIHQWPATLVQPVGSPLSLECTVEGTSNPNLYWYRQAAGRGLQLLFYSVGIGQISSEVPQNLSASRPQDRQFILSSKKLLLSDSGFYLCAWKIQETQYFGPGTRLLVL.

This clonotype showed up just a few times. V usage is TRBV28 and J usage is TRBJ1-2; TRBD1 matches at 7 bases. The ends lost 4 bases at V and 4 bases at J; junction bases unmatched: 6. From germline, CDR1 is MDHEN and CDR2 SYDVKM. The CDR3 runs 14 residues. CDR3 in DNA: TGTGCCAGCAGTTCGGGCCGGGACAGCTATGGCTACACCTTC. Amino acid sequence: CASSSGRDSYGYTF.

This clonotype was recorded many times. This may stem from a read error, because a much larger clone lies one nucleotide away. J is TRBJ1-5 and V is TRBV5-1; 8 bases are shared with TRBD1. There are 14 residues in the CDR3. The trim removed 0 bases at V and 10 bases at J, leaving 6 bases unmatched. Germline assignment: CDR1 SGHRS and CDR2 YFSETQ. CDR3 sequence reads: CASSLGTGTHPQHF. In DNA, the CDR3 is TGCGCCAGCAGCTTGGGGACAGGGACTCACCCCCAGCATTTT.

This clonotype has more than one count but fewer than ten. The V and J genes are TRBV27 and TRBJ1-2; possible D gene TRBD1, 5 bases. CDR1 is MNHEY and CDR2 is SMNVEV in the germline V gene (reference sequence). The CDR3 extends over 14 amino acids. V dropped 4 bases and J dropped 8 bases, with 17 bases sitting between them. CDR3 sequence: CASSSTGTTSGYTF. The CDR3 coding sequence is TGTGCCAGCAGTTCTACCGGGACTACCTCGGGCTACACCTTC.

This clonotype has just a few counts. The rearrangement links TRBV5-1 to TRBJ1-1; D uncertain. V was trimmed by 0 bases and J by 0 bases, leaving 3 bases between them. The germline gives CDR1 SGHRS, CDR2 YFSETQ. This CDR3 has 13 residues. The CDR3 bases are TGCGCCAGCAGCTTGGTAGTGAACACTGAAGCTTTCTTT. It is translated as CASSLVVNTEAFF.

A word on this clonotype: The junction shows a germline mismatch at one end, possibly a read error. The chain carries TRBV10-3 and TRBJ2-3; the match to TRBD1 covers 12 bases. CDR3 length equals 16 residues. Germline CDR1 ENHRY, CDR2 SYGVKD. The CDR3 here is CATGTGGAGGTDAQYF. The CDR3 DNA sequence: TGTGCCACCGGGACAGGGGGCGCGGGGGGCACAGATGCGCAGTATTTT.

The CDR3 DNA is TGTGCCAGCTCACCACCCAGACAGGGGCGGGACAATGAGCAGTTCTTC. It yields the protein CASSPPRQGRDNEQFF. The chain recombines TRBV19 with TRBJ2-1; 8 bases align to TRBD1. Germline values: CDR1 LNHDA, CDR2 SQIVND (reference sequence). V was pared by 9 bases and J by 5 bases, with 15 bases of the junction left unmatched. The CDR3 is made up of 16 amino acids.

This clonotype was seen many times. The chain couples TRBV20-1 to TRBJ1-2; D possibly corresponds to TRBD1 (5 bases). In germline, CDR1 is DFQATT, CDR2 SNEGSKA (reference sequence). The germline V and J ends were trimmed by 3 bases and 8 bases, with 13 bases remaining between them. The CDR3 length is 12 residues. DNA for the CDR3: TGCAGTGCTAGGAGACAGTCGACCGGCTACACCTTC. It specifies CSARRQSTGYTF.

This clonotype was observed many times. V and J are TRBV2 and TRBJ2-7; D may match TRBD1 or TRBD2 (6 bases each). In germline, CDR1 is SNHLY, CDR2 FYNNEI. V gave up 6 bases and J gave up 9 bases, with 12 bases separating them. This CDR3 is built from 11 residues. The CDR3 bases are TGTGCCAGCAGGGCGTCGGGGGCGCAGTACTTC. Protein product: CASRASGAQYF.

On this clonotype: The junction departs from the called germline gene at one end, perhaps through a read error. The chain couples TRBV29-1 to TRBJ2-1; TRBD1 matches 8 bases. The CDR3 has 14 amino acids. The V gene's germline CDR1 is SQVTM and CDR2 ANQGSEA. In nucleotides, the CDR3 is TGCAGCGCCGCAGGACAGGGAGCTTACAGTGAGCAGTTCTTC. It translates to CSAAGQGAYSEQFF.

The sample holds a few counts of this clonotype. This CDR3 is missing its conserved last phenylalanine or tryptophan, likely due to a read error. CDR3 loop: CASRRDGENIQYL. The DNA of the CDR3 is TGTGCCAGTAGGCGAGATGGCGAAAACATTCAGTACCTC. The rearrangement joins TRBV19 to TRBJ2-4, with unresolved D. Germline CDR1 and CDR2: LNHDA and SQIVND (reference sequence). The CDR3 runs 13 residues. V was shortened by 6 bases and J by 5 bases, with 11 bases between the two germline ends.

Many counts were recorded for this clonotype. The junction shows a germline mismatch at one end, possibly a read error. V and J are TRBV7-8 and TRBJ1-2; 9 bases match TRBD1. This CDR3 is built from 15 residues. Germline loops: CDR1 SGHVS, CDR2 FQNEAQ. The CDR3 region is CASSLDRGRGFGYPF. As DNA, the CDR3 is TGTGCCAGCAGCCTGGACAGGGGAAGAGGGTTTGGTTACCCCTTC.

This clonotype was seen a handful of times. The V and J genes are TRBV6-1 and TRBJ1-1; D gene unclear. V shed 5 bases and J shed 1 base, with 11 bases lying between them. The germline V gene encodes CDR1 MNHNS and CDR2 SASEGT. This CDR3 is built from 14 residues. CDR3 coding DNA: TGTGCCAGCAGTTTACAAGCCAGGAACACTGAAGCTTTCTTT. Residues: CASSLQARNTEAFF.

The rearrangement joins TRBV6-2 or TRBV6-3 to TRBJ2-1, with 8 bases fitting TRBD2. Germline CDR1 is MNHEY and CDR2 is SVGEGT. V lost 4 bases and J lost 4; bases outside the gene matches: 6. CDR3 length: 15 amino acids. The CDR3 loop reads CASSLSGREYNEQFF. CDR3 DNA: TGTGCCAGCAGTTTGAGCGGGAGAGAGTACAATGAGCAGTTCTTC.

The sample holds a few counts of this clonotype. A clone one base away is much larger, so this may be a read error. The chain links TRBV6-7 to TRBJ1-5; D possibly corresponds to TRBD1 (5 bases). TRBV6-7 is an ORF, with its function uncertain. The V gene lost 6 bases and the J gene lost 0 bases, with 9 bases spanning the gap. This CDR3 spans 14 amino acids. As DNA, the CDR3 is TGTGCCAGCAGGACAGAAAATAGCAATCAGCCCCAGCATTTT. Its translation is CASRTENSNQPQHF.

The chain employs TRBV29-1 and TRBJ2-3; 7 positions match TRBD1. Germline CDR1 and CDR2: SQVTM and ANQGSEA. V was pared by 3 bases and J by 11 bases, with 17 bases of the junction left unmatched. The CDR3 is made up of 15 amino acids. DNA for the CDR3: TGCAGCGTTGAGATATGGGACAGCCGATACAATGAGCAGTATTTT. Its translation is CSVEIWDSRYNEQYF.

This clonotype was seen a few times. The chain links TRBV12-3 or TRBV12-4 to TRBJ1-1, with D possibly TRBD1 on 6 matching bases. The CDR3 contains 13 residues. The V end lost 5 bases, the J end lost 7 bases, and 14 bases lay between the germline ends. CDR3 loop: CASSKDGRGEAFF. The DNA of the CDR3 is TGTGCCAGCAGTAAGGACGGCAGGGGTGAAGCTTTCTTT.